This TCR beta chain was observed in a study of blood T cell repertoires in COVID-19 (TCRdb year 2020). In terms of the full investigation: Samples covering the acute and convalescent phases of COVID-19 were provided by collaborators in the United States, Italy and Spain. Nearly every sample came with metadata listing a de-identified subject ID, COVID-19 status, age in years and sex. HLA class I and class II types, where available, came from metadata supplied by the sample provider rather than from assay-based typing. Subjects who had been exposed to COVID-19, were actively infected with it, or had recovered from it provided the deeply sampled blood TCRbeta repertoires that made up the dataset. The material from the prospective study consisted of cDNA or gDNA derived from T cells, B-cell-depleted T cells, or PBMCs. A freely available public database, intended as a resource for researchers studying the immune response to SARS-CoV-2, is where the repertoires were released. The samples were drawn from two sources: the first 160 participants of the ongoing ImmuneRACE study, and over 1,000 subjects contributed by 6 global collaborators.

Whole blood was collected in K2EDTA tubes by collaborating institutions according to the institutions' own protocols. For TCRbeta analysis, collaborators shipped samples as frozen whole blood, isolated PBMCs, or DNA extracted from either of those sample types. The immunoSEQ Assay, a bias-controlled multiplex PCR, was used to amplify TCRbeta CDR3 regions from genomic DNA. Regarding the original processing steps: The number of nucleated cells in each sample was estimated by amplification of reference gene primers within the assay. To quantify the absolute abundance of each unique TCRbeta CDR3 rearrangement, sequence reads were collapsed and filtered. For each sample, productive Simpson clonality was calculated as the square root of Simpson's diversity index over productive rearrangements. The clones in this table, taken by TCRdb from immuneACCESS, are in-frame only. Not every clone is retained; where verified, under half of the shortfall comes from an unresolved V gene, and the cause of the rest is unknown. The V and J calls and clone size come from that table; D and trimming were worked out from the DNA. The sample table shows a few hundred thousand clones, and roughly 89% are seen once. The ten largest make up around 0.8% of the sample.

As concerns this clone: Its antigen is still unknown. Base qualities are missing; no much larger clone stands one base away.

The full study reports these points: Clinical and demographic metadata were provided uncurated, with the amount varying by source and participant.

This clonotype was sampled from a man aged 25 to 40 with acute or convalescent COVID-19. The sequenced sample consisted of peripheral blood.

The sequenced DNA: TGTGCCAGCTCACCAGGGACAGAGACCTATGGCTACACCTTC. It translates as CASSPGTETYGYTF. The sequence links TRBV18 to TRBJ1-2; 7 central bases correspond to TRBD1. V lost 2 bases and J lost 4 bases, and the count of bases not matched to a germline gene is 4. CDR1 and CDR2 were assigned from the germline V gene as KGHSH and LQKENI. The CDR3, from cysteine to phenylalanine, totals 14 residues. Just CDR3 DNA is preserved here, 42 bases in frame from base 1.